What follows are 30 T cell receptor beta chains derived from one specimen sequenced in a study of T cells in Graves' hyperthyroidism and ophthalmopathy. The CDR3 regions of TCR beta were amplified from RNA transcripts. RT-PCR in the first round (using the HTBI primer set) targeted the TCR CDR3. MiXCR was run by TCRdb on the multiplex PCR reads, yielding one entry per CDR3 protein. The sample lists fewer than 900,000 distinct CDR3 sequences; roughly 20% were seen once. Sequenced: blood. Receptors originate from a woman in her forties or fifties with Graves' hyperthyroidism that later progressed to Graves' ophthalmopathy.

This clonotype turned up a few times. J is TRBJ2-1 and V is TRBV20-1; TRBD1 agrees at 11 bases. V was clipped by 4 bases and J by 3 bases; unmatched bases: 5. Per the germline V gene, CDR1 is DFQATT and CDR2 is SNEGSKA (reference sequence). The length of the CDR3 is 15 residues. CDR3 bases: TGCAGTGCTACTGGGGACAGGGGGAACTACAATGAGCAGTTCTTC. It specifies CSATGDRGNYNEQFF.

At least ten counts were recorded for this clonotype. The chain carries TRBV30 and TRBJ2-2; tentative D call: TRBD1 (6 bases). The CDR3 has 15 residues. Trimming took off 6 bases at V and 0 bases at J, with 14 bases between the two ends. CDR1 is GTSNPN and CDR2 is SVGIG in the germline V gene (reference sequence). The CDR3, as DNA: TGTGCCTGCCAAGAGGGGGAAACGAACACCGGGGAGCTGTTTTTT. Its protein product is CACQEGETNTGELFF.

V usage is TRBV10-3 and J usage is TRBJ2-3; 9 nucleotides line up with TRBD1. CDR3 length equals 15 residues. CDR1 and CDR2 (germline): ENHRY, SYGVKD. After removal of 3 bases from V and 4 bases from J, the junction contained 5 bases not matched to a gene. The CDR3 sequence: CAISEQGAHADTQYF. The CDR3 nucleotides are TGTGCCATCAGTGAACAGGGGGCGCACGCAGATACGCAGTATTTT.

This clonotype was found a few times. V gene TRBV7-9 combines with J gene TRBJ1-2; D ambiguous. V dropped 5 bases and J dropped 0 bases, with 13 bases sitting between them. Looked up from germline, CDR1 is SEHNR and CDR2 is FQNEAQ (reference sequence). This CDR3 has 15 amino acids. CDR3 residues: CASSPGAASNYGYTF. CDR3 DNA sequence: TGTGCCAGCAGCCCCGGAGCTGCCTCTAACTATGGCTACACCTTC.

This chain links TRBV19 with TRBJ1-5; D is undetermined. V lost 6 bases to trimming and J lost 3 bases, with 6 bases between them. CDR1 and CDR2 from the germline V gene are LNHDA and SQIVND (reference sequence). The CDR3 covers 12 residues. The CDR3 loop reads CASSHNNQPQHF. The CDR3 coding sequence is TGTGCCAGTAGCCACAACAATCAGCCCCAGCATTTT.

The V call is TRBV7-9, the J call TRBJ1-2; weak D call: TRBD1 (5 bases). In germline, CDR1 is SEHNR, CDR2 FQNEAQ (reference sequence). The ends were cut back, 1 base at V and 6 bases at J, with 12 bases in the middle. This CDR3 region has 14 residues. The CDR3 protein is CASSLDAGIHGYTF. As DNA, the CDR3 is TGTGCCAGCAGCTTAGACGCAGGGATTCATGGCTACACCTTC. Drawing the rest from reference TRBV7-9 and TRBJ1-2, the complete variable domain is DTGVSQNPRHKITKRGQNVTFRCDPISEHNRLYWYRQTLGQGPEFLTYFQNEAQLEKSRLLSDRFSAERPKGSFSTLEIQRTEQGDSAMYLCASSLDAGIHGYTFGSGTRLTVV.

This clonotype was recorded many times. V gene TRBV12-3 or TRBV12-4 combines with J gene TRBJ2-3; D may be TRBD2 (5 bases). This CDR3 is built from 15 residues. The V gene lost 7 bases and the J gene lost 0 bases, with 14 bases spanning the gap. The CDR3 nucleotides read TGTGCCAGCACCAGAACCCGCGGGAGCACAGATACGCAGTATTTT. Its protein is CASTRTRGSTDTQYF.

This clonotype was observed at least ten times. The CDR3 spells CSADRDRGYNEQFF. As DNA, the CDR3 is TGCAGTGCTGACCGGGACAGGGGTTACAATGAGCAGTTCTTC. V gene TRBV20-1 combines with J gene TRBJ2-1, with 10 positions matching TRBD1. The J segment lost 4 bases and the V segment lost 5 bases, leaving 5 bases of the junction unmatched. The CDR3 contains 14 residues. Germline V gives CDR1 DFQATT, CDR2 SNEGSKA (reference sequence).

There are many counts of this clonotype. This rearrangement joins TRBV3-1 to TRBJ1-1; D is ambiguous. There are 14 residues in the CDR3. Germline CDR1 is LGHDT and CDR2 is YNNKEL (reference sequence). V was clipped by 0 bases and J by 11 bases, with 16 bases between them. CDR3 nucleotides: TGTGCCAGCAGCCAAGATTGGGAGATGCGACGGGCTTTCTTT. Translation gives CASSQDWEMRRAFF. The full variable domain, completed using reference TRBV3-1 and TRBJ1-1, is DTAVSQTPKYLVTQMGNDKSIKCEQNLGHDTMYWYKQDSKKFLKIMFSYNNKELIINETVPNRFSPKSPDKAHLNLHINSLELGDSAVYFCASSQDWEMRRAFFGQGTRLTVV.

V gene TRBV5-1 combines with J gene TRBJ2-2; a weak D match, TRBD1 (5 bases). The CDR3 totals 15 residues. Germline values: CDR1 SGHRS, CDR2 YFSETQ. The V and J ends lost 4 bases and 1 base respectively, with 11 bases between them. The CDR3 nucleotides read TGCGCCAGCAGCCCGACAGCTATGAACACCGGGGAGCTGTTTTTT. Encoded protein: CASSPTAMNTGELFF.

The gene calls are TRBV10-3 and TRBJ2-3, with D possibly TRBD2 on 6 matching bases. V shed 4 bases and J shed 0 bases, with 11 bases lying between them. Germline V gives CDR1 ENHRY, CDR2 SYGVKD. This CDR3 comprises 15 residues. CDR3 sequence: CAISARGRSTDTQYF. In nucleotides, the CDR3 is TGTGCCATCAGTGCCCGGGGGAGAAGCACAGATACGCAGTATTTT.

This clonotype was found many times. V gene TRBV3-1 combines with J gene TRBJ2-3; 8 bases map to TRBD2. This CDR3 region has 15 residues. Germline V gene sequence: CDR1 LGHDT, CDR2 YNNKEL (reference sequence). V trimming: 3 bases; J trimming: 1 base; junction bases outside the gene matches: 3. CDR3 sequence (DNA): TGTGCCAGCAGCCATGGAGCGGGGGGCACAGATACGCAGTATTTT. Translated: CASSHGAGGTDTQYF.

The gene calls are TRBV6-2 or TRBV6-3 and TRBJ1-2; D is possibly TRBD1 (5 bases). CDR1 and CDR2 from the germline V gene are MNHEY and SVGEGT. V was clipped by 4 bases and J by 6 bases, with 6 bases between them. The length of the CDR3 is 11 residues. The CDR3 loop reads CASSWDDGYTF. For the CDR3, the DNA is TGTGCCAGCAGTTGGGACGATGGCTACACCTTC.

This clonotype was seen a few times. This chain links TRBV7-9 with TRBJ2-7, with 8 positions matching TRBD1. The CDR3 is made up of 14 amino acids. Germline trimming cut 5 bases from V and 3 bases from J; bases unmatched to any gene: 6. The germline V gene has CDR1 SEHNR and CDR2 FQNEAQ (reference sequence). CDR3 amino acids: CASSQQGGNYEQYF. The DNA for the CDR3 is TGTGCCAGCAGCCAACAGGGGGGCAACTACGAGCAGTACTTC.

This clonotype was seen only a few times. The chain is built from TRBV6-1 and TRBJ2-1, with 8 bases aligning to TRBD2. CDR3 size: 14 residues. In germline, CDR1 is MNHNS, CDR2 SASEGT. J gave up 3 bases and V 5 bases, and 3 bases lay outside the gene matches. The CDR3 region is CASSSGGLYNEQFF. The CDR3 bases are TGTGCCAGCAGTAGCGGGGGTCTCTACAATGAGCAGTTCTTC.

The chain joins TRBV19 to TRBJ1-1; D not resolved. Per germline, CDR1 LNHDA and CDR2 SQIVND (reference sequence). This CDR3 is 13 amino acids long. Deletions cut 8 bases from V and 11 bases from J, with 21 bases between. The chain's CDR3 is CASSIGVALSAFF. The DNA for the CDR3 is TGTGCCAGTTCTATCGGGGTCGCGCTAAGTGCTTTCTTT.

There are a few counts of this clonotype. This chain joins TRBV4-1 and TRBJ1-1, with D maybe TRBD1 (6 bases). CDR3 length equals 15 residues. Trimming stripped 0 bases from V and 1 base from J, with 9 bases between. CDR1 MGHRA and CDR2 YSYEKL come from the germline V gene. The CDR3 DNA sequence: TGCGCCAGCAGCCAAGAGGGCAGGGGGAACACTGAAGCTTTCTTT. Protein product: CASSQEGRGNTEAFF.

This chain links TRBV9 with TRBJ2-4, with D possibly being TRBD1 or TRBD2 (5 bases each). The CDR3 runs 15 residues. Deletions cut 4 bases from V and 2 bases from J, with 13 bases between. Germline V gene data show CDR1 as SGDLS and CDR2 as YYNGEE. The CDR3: CASSPQGESKNIQYF. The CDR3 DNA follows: TGTGCCAGCAGCCCCCAGGGAGAGTCCAAAAACATTCAGTACTTC.

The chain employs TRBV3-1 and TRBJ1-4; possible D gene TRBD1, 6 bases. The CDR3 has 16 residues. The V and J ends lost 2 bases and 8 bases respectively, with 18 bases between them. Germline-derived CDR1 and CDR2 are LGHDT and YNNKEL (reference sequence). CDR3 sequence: CASSQSPTGPREKLFF. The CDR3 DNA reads TGTGCCAGCAGCCAATCCCCCACAGGGCCCAGGGAAAAACTGTTTTTT.

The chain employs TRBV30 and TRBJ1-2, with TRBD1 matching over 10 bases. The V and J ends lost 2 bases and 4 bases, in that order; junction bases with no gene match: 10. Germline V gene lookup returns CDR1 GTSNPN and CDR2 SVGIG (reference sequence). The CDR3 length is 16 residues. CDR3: CAWSFRGTGAGYGYTF. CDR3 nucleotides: TGTGCCTGGAGTTTCCGTGGGACAGGGGCCGGCTATGGCTACACCTTC.

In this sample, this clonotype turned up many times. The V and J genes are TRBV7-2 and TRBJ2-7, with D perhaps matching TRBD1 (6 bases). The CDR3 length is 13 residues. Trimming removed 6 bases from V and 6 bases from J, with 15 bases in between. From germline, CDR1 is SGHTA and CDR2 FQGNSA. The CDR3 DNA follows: TGTGCCAGCAGACCACAGGGTTTCCGCGAGCAGTACTTC. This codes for CASRPQGFREQYF.

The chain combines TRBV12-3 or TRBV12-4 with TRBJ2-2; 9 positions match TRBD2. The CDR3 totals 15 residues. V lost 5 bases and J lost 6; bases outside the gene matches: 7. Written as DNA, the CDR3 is TGTGCCAGCAGTCCTAGCGGGGATGTCGCCGGGGAGCTGTTTTTT. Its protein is CASSPSGDVAGELFF.

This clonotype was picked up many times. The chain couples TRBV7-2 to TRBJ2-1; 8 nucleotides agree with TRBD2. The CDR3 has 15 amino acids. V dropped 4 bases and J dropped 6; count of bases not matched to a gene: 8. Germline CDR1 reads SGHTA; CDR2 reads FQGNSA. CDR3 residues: CASSSVRRGGNEQFF. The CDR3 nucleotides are TGTGCCAGCAGCTCCGTCCGCCGGGGGGGCAATGAGCAGTTCTTC.

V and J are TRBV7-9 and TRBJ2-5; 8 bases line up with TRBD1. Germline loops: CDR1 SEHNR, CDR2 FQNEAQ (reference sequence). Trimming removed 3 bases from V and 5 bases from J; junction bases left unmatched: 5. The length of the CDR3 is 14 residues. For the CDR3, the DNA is TGTGCCAGCAGCTTGGACACAGGGGGGGAGACCCAGTACTTC. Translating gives CASSLDTGGETQYF. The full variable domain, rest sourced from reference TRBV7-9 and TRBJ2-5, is DTGVSQNPRHKITKRGQNVTFRCDPISEHNRLYWYRQTLGQGPEFLTYFQNEAQLEKSRLLSDRFSAERPKGSFSTLEIQRTEQGDSAMYLCASSLDTGGETQYFGPGTRLLVL.

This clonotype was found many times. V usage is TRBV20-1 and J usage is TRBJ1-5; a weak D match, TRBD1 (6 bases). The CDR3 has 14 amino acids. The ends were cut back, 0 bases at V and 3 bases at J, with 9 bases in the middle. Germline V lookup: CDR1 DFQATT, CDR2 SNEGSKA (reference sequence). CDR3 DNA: TGCAGTGCTAGAGAGGGGGGCTCCAATCAGCCCCAGCATTTT. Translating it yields CSAREGGSNQPQHF.

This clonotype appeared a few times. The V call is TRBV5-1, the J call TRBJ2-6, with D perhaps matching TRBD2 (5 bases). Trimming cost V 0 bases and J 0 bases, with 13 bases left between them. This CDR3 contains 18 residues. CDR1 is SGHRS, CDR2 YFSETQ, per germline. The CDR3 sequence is CASSLDGGLNSGANVLTF. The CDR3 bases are TGCGCCAGCAGCTTGGACGGAGGACTCAACTCTGGGGCCAACGTCCTGACTTTC.

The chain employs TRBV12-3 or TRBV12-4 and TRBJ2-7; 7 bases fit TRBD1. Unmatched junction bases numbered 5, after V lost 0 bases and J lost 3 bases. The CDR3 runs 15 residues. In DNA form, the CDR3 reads TGTGCCAGCAGTTTAGCGTGGGGACAGCACTACGAGCAGTACTTC. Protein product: CASSLAWGQHYEQYF.

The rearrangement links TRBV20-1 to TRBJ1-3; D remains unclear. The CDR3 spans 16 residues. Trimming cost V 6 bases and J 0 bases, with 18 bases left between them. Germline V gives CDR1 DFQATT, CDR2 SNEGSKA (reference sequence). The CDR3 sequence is CSARPEDESSGNTIYF. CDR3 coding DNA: TGCAGTGCGAGACCCGAGGACGAAAGCTCTGGAAACACCATATATTTT.

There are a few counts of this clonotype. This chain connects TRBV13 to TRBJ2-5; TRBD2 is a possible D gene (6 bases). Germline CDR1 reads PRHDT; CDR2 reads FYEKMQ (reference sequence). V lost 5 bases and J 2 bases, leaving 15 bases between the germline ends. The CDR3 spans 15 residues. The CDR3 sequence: CASSPAAGRQETQYF. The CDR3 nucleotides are TGTGCCAGCAGCCCGGCTGCGGGGCGACAAGAGACCCAGTACTTC.

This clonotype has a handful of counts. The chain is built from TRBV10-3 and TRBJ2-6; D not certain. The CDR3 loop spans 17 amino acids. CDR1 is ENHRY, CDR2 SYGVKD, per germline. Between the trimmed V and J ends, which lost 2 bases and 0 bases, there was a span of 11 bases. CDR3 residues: CAISEPGAGSGANVLTF. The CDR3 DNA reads TGTGCCATCAGTGAGCCAGGTGCAGGCTCTGGGGCCAACGTCCTGACTTTC.